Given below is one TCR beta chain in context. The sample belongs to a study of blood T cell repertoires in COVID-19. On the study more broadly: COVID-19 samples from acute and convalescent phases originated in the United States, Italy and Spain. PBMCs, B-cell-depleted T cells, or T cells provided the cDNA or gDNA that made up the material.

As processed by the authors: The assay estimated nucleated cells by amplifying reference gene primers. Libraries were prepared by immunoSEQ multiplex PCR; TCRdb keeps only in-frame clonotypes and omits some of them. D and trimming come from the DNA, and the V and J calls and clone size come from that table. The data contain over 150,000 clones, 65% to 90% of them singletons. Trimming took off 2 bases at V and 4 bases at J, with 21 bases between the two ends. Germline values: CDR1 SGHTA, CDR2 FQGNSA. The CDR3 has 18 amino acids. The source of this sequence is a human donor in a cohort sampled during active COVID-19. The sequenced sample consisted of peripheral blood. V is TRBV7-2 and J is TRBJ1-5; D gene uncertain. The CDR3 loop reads CASSLFSRYSISNQPQHF. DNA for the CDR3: TGTGCCAGCAGCTTATTTTCCCGGTACAGTATCTCGAATCAGCCCCAGCATTTT.